Presented here are 8 T cell receptor beta chains from one specimen sequenced in a study of shared clonotypes between healthy human individuals. The assay was immunoSEQ multiplex PCR, and TCRdb's table has in-frame clones only and misses some. The profile shows a few million clones, approximately 93% of them singletons. Sequencing was performed on naive CD4+ T cells from PBMCs. Subset defined: CD45RA+ positively selected. These receptors all come from a man between 18 and 35 years old in good health. Some clones in this sample may be carry-over from other donors' samples.

This chain links TRBV2 with TRBJ2-6; D is undetermined. The V and J ends lost 8 bases and 0 bases respectively, with 11 bases between them. The germline V gene has CDR1 SNHLY and CDR2 FYNNEI. The CDR3 is 15 amino acids. CDR3 in amino acids: CASEDGYSGANVLTF. CDR3 coding DNA: TGTGCCAGCGAGGACGGTTACTCTGGGGCCAACGTCCTGACTTTC.

The chain combines TRBV6-5 with TRBJ2-5; TRBD1 matches at 9 bases. Looked up from germline, CDR1 is MNHEY and CDR2 is SVGAGI. V was pared by 6 bases and J by 2 bases, with 4 bases of the junction left unmatched. The CDR3 covers 14 residues. The CDR3 DNA follows: TGTGCCAGCAGGCTAGACAGGGGGCAAGAGACCCAGTACTTC. This codes for CASRLDRGQETQYF.

The table lists this clone with a count of one. The gene calls are TRBV2 and TRBJ2-7; D might be TRBD1 or TRBD2, each matching 5 bases. Deletions cut 7 bases from V and 3 bases from J, with 19 bases between. The CDR3 is 15 amino acids. Germline CDR1 reads SNHLY; CDR2 reads FYNNEI. The DNA of the CDR3 is TGTGCCAGCATGGGGGAGTTGGTACAGCACTACGAGCAGTACTTC. It codes for CASMGELVQHYEQYF.

The rearrangement links TRBV7-2 to TRBJ2-7, with D possibly being TRBD1 (6 bases). Per germline, CDR1 SGHTA and CDR2 FQGNSA. Trimming took off 5 bases at V and 4 bases at J, with 18 bases between the two ends. The CDR3 extends over 15 amino acids. Written as DNA, the CDR3 is TGTGCCAGCAGCCAGGCCGGGACACCTTTTTACGAGCAGTACTTC. Its translation is CASSQAGTPFYEQYF. Together with reference TRBV7-2 and TRBJ2-7, the CDR3 gives the full variable domain: GAGVSQSPSNKVTEKGKDVELRCDPISGHTALYWYRQSLGQGLEFLIYFQGNSAPDKSGLPSDRFSAERTGGSVSTLTIQRTQQEDSAVYLCASSQAGTPFYEQYFGPGTRLTVT.

The rearrangement links TRBV29-1 to TRBJ1-2; tentative D call: TRBD1 (6 bases). V was pared by 6 bases and J by 5 bases, with 13 bases between. CDR3 length equals 12 residues. Germline CDR1 and CDR2: SQVTM and ANQGSEA. The CDR3 bases are TGCAGCGTGGGGTTAGGGGGGTATGGCTACACCTTC. It codes for CSVGLGGYGYTF.

The rearrangement uses TRBV27 and TRBJ1-1; D call uncertain. Germline values: CDR1 MNHEY, CDR2 SMNVEV (reference sequence). CDR3 length: 16 amino acids. Trimming removed 3 bases from V and 6 bases from J, with 20 bases in between. Here the CDR3 reads CASSFRTASGLAEAFF. CDR3 DNA: TGTGCCAGCAGTTTCAGGACGGCGAGTGGTTTAGCTGAAGCTTTCTTT.

V usage is TRBV18 and J usage is TRBJ2-3; 7 positions match TRBD2. The ends lost 6 bases at V and 3 bases at J; junction bases unmatched: 3. The CDR3 consists of 13 residues. CDR1 is KGHSH, CDR2 LQKENI, per germline. CDR3 in DNA: TGTGCCAGCTCCGGCGGGGGAACAGATACGCAGTATTTT. It encodes CASSGGGTDTQYF.

The chain is built from TRBV5-5 and TRBJ2-5, with 7 bases lining up with TRBD1. V was pared by 1 base and J by 4 bases, with 4 bases of the junction left unmatched. The germline CDR1 and CDR2 sequences are SGHKS and YYEKEE (reference sequence). The CDR3 sequence is 14 residues long. The CDR3, as DNA: TGTGCCAGCAGCTTGACAGGGGCGGGAGAGACCCAGTACTTC. Translating gives CASSLTGAGETQYF.